This T cell receptor beta chain was profiled in a study of beta chain features in type 1 diabetes. Study-wide points: Junctions at VDJ sites from type 1 diabetes patients had fewer insertions and more deletions.

The authors sorted CD4+ naive, central memory, regulatory and stem cell-like memory cells via CD45RO/CCR7/CD25/CD127/CD95/CD27. Post-sort purity exceeded 98% for all sorted populations. The entirety of the isolated RNA underwent reverse transcription, so expressed TCRB transcripts were sequenced. Sequencing was performed with immunoSEQ multiplex PCR; in TCRdb, only in-frame clones are kept and a portion is missing. This table has over 500,000 clones, 15% appearing once. Per germline, CDR1 SQVTM and CDR2 ANQGSEA. The CDR3 has 10 amino acids. The trim removed 7 bases at V and 12 bases at J, leaving 5 bases unmatched. This clone was detected only a few times. Its specificity is unknown.

The sequence was obtained from a man younger than 35 in good health. The rearrangement joins TRBV29-1 to TRBJ1-4; 7 nucleotides align to TRBD1. The source material was naive CD4+ T cells from blood. In DNA, the CDR3 is TGCAGCGCAGGGACAGCTGAACTGTTTTTT. Translating it yields CSAGTAELFF.